These T cell receptor beta chains were read from a single sample in a study of siplizumab effects on memory and regulatory T cells. Profiled with immunoSEQ multiplex PCR; TCRdb holds only in-frame clones, not every one. The sample holds about 100,000 clones, around 94% seen once. The sequenced material came from non-Treg CD4+ T cells sorted from blood. These receptors were collected from a human donor in good health. Each CDR3 is given with its conserved first and last residue. The D gene is left open where the match is weak. Part of the rows lack a size; the others show once, few, many or a class for expanded clones.

d_call | j_call | v_call | clone_size | cdr3_aa | cdr3_nt
TRBD1 | TRBJ1-1 | TRBV18 | . | CASSPLSGQQTEAFF | TGTGCCAGCTCCCCATTATCGGGACAGCAAACCGAAGCTTTCTTT
. | TRBJ2-7 | TRBV10-3 | . | CAISDAGGTRRYEQYF | TGTGCCATCAGTGATGCTGGCGGGACGCGCCGCTACGAGCAGTACTTC
. | TRBJ2-3 | TRBV5-1 | . | CASSLEGTSTDTQYF | TGCGCCAGCAGCTTGGAGGGGACAAGCACAGATACGCAGTATTTT
TRBD1 | TRBJ1-2 | TRBV7-6 | . | CASSLKQGAGGYTF | TGTGCCAGCAGCTTAAAACAGGGGGCCGGTGGCTACACCTTC
. | TRBJ2-2 | TRBV6-6 | . | CASTETGANTGELFF | TGTGCCAGCACCGAGACAGGCGCGAACACCGGGGAGCTGTTTTTT
TRBD1 | TRBJ1-6 | TRBV30 | . | CAWSRQGAGSPLHF | TGTGCCTGGAGTCGACAGGGGGCGGGTTCACCCCTCCACTTT
. | TRBJ1-4 | TRBV28 | once | CASSLPGPGEEKLFF | TGTGCCAGCAGTTTACCTGGGCCCGGGGAGGAAAAACTGTTTTTT
. | TRBJ1-4 | TRBV5-1 | . | CASSLEKATNEKLFF | TGCGCCAGCAGCTTGGAGAAAGCGACTAATGAAAAACTGTTTTTT
. | TRBJ2-1 | TRBV5-8 | . | CASSGRYNEQFF | TGTGCCAGCAGCGGCCGATACAATGAGCAGTTCTTC
. | TRBJ1-5 | TRBV28 | . | CASSLPGMNQPQHF | TGTGCCAGCAGTTTGCCCGGGATGAATCAGCCCCAGCATTTT
TRBD2 | TRBJ2-5 | TRBV5-4 | once | CASSSGLAGTQYF | TGTGCCAGCAGCTCCGGACTAGCCGGGACCCAGTACTTC
TRBD2 | TRBJ2-2 | TRBV5-1 | once | CASRVAGPNTGELFF | TGCGCCAGCAGGGTAGCGGGACCTAACACCGGGGAGCTGTTTTTT
TRBD1 | TRBJ2-5 | TRBV25-1 | . | CASSGTGGAWETQYF | TGTGCCAGCAGTGGGACAGGGGGCGCTTGGGAGACCCAGTACTTC
. | TRBJ2-1 | TRBV18 | . | CASSPQFSGNEQFF | TGTGCCAGCTCACCACAGTTTAGCGGCAATGAGCAGTTCTTC
. | TRBJ2-1 | TRBV28 | once | CASRTALAGAPNEQFF | TGTGCCAGCAGAACCGCCCTCGCGGGGGCCCCCAATGAGCAGTTCTTC